The 21 T cell receptor beta chains below all came from one sample that was sequenced in a study of blood T cell repertoires in COVID-19 (dated by TCRdb to the early 2020s). The protocol used for the library was the immunoSEQ multiplex PCR assay. Not all clones reach the TCRdb copy of this immuneACCESS table, which keeps in-frame sequences only. Checked studies attribute under half of the gap to unresolved V genes and leave the rest unexplained. The sample data list fewer than 250,000 clones, and under 90% of these were observed just once. Of the sample, around 2.3% is held by the ten largest clones. The sample comprised peripheral blood. The receptors here all came from a woman aged 35 to 49 with active or convalescent COVID-19.

The V and J genes are TRBV18 and TRBJ2-3; 9 bases are a match to TRBD2. CDR3 size: 17 residues. Germline CDR1 reads KGHSH; CDR2 reads LQKENI. Trimming cost V 0 bases and J 2 bases; bases outside gene matches: 6. The CDR3 protein is CASSPPSSGISTDTQYF. CDR3 DNA sequence: TGTGCCAGCTCACCACCATCTAGCGGGATTTCCACAGATACGCAGTATTTT.

In its sample, this clone was seen once. This sequence joins TRBV28 and TRBJ1-2; no reliable D call. V lost 4 bases and J lost 8, with 20 bases in between. Looked up from germline, CDR1 is MDHEN and CDR2 is SYDVKM. This CDR3 spans 15 amino acids. In DNA form, the CDR3 reads TGTGCCAGCAGTTCCCCCCTAGGATACCGGTTCGGCTACACCTTC. The encoded protein is CASSSPLGYRFGYTF.

This sequence joins TRBV27 and TRBJ1-3; no definite D call. The V gene lost 0 bases and the J gene lost 0 bases, with 9 bases spanning the gap. Germline V gene lookup returns CDR1 MNHEY and CDR2 SMNVEV (reference sequence). The CDR3 runs 16 residues. In nucleotides, the CDR3 is TGTGCCAGCAGTTTATCTGGGCACAGCTCTGGAAACACCATATATTTT. It translates to CASSLSGHSSGNTIYF.

In this sample, this clone turned up a few times. The CDR3 reads CASSKRGQTYEQYF. CDR3 nucleotides: TGTGCCAGCAGCAAAAGGGGACAGACCTACGAGCAGTACTTC. The chain uses TRBV7-6 and TRBJ2-7, with 7 nucleotides matching TRBD1. CDR1 and CDR2 (germline): SGHVS, FNYEAQ. V shed 5 bases and J 2 bases; nucleotides not matched to a gene: 6. This CDR3 is 14 amino acids long. The entire variable domain, with the rest obtained from reference TRBV7-6 and TRBJ2-7, is as follows: GAGVSQSPRYKVTKRGQDVALRCDPISGHVSLYWYRQALGQGPEFLTYFNYEAQQDKSGLPNDRFSAERPEGSISTLTIQRTEQRDSAMYRCASSKRGQTYEQYFGPGTRLTVT.

This clone came up once. The sample carries other DNA sequences with the same CDR3. CDR3 loop: CASSLTQGNTEAFF. CDR3 sequence (DNA): TGTGCCAGCAGCCTAACACAGGGGAACACTGAAGCTTTCTTT. The chain combines TRBV7-9 with TRBJ1-1; D is possibly TRBD1 (6 bases). The V end lost 5 bases, the J end lost 1 base, and 11 bases lay between the germline ends. Per germline, CDR1 SEHNR and CDR2 FQNEAQ (reference sequence). This CDR3 spans 14 amino acids.

Only a few counts were recorded for this clone. The chain employs TRBV19 and TRBJ1-1, with 7 bases that match TRBD1. CDR3 length equals 16 residues. Germline CDR1 is LNHDA and CDR2 is SQIVND (reference sequence). After removal of 9 bases from V and 0 bases from J, the junction contained 13 bases not matched to a gene. This CDR3 is CASDPGQTIMNTEAFF. The CDR3 nucleotides are TGTGCCAGCGATCCGGGACAGACCATTATGAACACTGAAGCTTTCTTT.

The chain is built from TRBV5-1 and TRBJ2-5; 7 bases are shared with TRBD2. Germline-derived CDR1 and CDR2 are SGHRS and YFSETQ. V lost 5 bases to trimming and J lost 4 bases; unmatched junction nucleotides: 8. The CDR3 extends over 14 amino acids. CDR3 region: CASSEGREGETQYF. CDR3 in DNA: TGCGCCAGCAGTGAAGGGAGGGAGGGAGAGACCCAGTACTTC. The complete variable domain, with remaining parts taken from reference TRBV5-1 and TRBJ2-5, reads KAGVTQTPRYLIKTRGQQVTLSCSPISGHRSVSWYQQTPGQGLQFLFEYFSETQRNKGNFPGRFSGRQFSNSRSEMNVSTLELGDSALYLCASSEGREGETQYFGPGTRLLVL.

V gene TRBV4-3 combines with J gene TRBJ2-1; 8 bases match TRBD2. Looked up from germline, CDR1 is LGHNA and CDR2 is YSLEER. The CDR3 runs to 16 residues. V trimming: 0 bases; J trimming: 4 bases; junction bases outside the gene matches: 5. The CDR3 protein is CASSQESGGLYNEQFF. The CDR3 DNA sequence: TGCGCCAGCAGCCAAGAATCGGGGGGGCTTTACAATGAGCAGTTCTTC.

The J gene is TRBJ1-3, the V gene TRBV7-2; 7 positions match TRBD1. This CDR3 comprises 15 residues. Trimming cost V 1 base and J 4 bases; bases outside gene matches: 4. Germline V gene sequence: CDR1 SGHTA, CDR2 FQGNSA. The DNA for the CDR3 is TGTGCCAGCAGCTTAGTTAGGGGGCGCGGAAACACCATATATTTT. Protein product: CASSLVRGRGNTIYF.

This chain uses TRBV30 with TRBJ1-1; 8 nucleotides match TRBD1. The germline CDR1 and CDR2 sequences are GTSNPN and SVGIG (reference sequence). The junction had 4 bases not matched to a gene; V was cut back by 3 bases and J by 1 base. This CDR3 spans 14 amino acids. This chain's CDR3 is CAWSSGTGNTEAFF. CDR3 coding DNA: TGTGCCTGGAGCTCCGGGACAGGGAACACTGAAGCTTTCTTT.

The chain links TRBV28 to TRBJ2-2; D possibly corresponds to TRBD2 (7 bases). V shed 9 bases and J shed 3 bases, with 17 bases lying between them. Germline V gene lookup returns CDR1 MDHEN and CDR2 SYDVKM. This CDR3 contains 15 residues. CDR3 nucleotides: TGTGCCAGTCTCCGTGGGGGGGCGGACACCGGGGAGCTGTTTTTT. It translates to CASLRGGADTGELFF.

This chain joins TRBV3-1 (or the pseudogene TRBV3-2) and TRBJ2-3, with 7 bases that match TRBD2. In germline, CDR1 is LGHDT, CDR2 YNNKEL (reference sequence). The CDR3 length is 15 residues. Trimming removed 4 bases from V and 3 bases from J; junction bases left unmatched: 7. CDR3 loop: CASSPTSLSTDTQYF. The CDR3 bases are TGTGCCAGCAGCCCGACTAGCCTATCGACAGATACGCAGTATTTT.

About this clone itself: The sample carries other DNA sequences with the same CDR3. J is TRBJ2-1 and V is TRBV18; D is ambiguous. CDR1 and CDR2 from the germline V gene are KGHSH and LQKENI. V lost 3 bases to trimming and J lost 4 bases, with 7 bases between them. This CDR3 has 13 residues. The CDR3 reads CASSPQEYNEQFF. The CDR3 DNA follows: TGTGCCAGCTCACCGCAGGAATACAATGAGCAGTTCTTC.

The chain employs TRBV6-1 and TRBJ2-7; 7 bases match TRBD2. This CDR3 is built from 13 residues. Germline-derived CDR1 and CDR2 are MNHNS and SASEGT. Germline trimming cut 3 bases from V and 4 bases from J; bases unmatched to any gene: 3. The CDR3 DNA reads as TGTGCCAGCAGTGAGCGTAGCGGGTACGAGCAGTACTTC. Amino acid sequence: CASSERSGYEQYF.

The chain has TRBV10-3 and TRBJ2-1, with D possibly matching TRBD2 (6 bases). V was trimmed by 0 bases and J by 0 bases, leaving 9 bases between them. This CDR3 is 16 amino acids long. Germline V CDR1 and CDR2: ENHRY, SYGVKD. DNA for the CDR3: TGTGCCATCAGTGAGTCGACTAGAACCTCCTACAATGAGCAGTTCTTC. Translation gives CAISESTRTSYNEQFF.

This clone appeared a single time. The chain employs TRBV18 and TRBJ2-5; 9 nucleotides agree with TRBD2. Trimming at V came to 0 bases and at J to 2 bases, leaving 4 bases not matched to a gene. CDR3 size: 16 residues. Per germline, CDR1 KGHSH and CDR2 LQKENI. Here the CDR3 DNA reads TGTGCCAGCTCACCACCTTCAGCGGGGGGACAAGAGACCCAGTACTTC. Protein sequence: CASSPPSAGGQETQYF.

The V gene is TRBV30, the J gene TRBJ2-7, with 9 bases lining up with TRBD1. CDR1 is GTSNPN and CDR2 is SVGIG in the germline V gene (reference sequence). Trimming cost V 8 bases and J 2 bases; bases outside gene matches: 13. CDR3 length: 15 amino acids. DNA of the CDR3: TGTGCCGGACGGTATCGGACAGGGGCGGCCTACGAGCAGTACTTC. Its protein is CAGRYRTGAAYEQYF.

This chain joins TRBV11-3 and TRBJ2-5, with TRBD2 as a possible D gene (5 bases). V shed 0 bases and J shed 9 bases, with 14 bases lying between them. CDR1 is SGHNT and CDR2 is YENEEA in the germline V gene. CDR3 length equals 14 residues. The chain's CDR3 is CASSLDPAGVAQYF. CDR3 coding DNA: TGTGCCAGCAGCTTAGATCCCGCGGGCGTAGCCCAGTACTTC.

This sequence joins TRBV6-1 and TRBJ2-5, with 7 bases fitting TRBD2. CDR1 MNHNS and CDR2 SASEGT come from the germline V gene. The CDR3 is made up of 15 amino acids. Losses at the gene ends were 0 bases for V and 0 bases for J; bases not matched to a gene: 1. The CDR3 protein is CASSEASGYQETQYF. The CDR3, as DNA: TGTGCCAGCAGTGAAGCTAGCGGGTACCAAGAGACCCAGTACTTC.

V and J are TRBV19 and TRBJ1-5, with D possibly being TRBD1 (5 bases). The germline gives CDR1 LNHDA, CDR2 SQIVND (reference sequence). The length of the CDR3 is 16 residues. V lost 3 bases and J 7 bases, leaving 19 bases between the germline ends. CDR3 nucleotides: TGTGCCAGTAGTATGGGCGGGGACCAAGGTTTGCAGCCCCAGCATTTT. This encodes CASSMGGDQGLQPQHF.

This clone was counted many times. This chain's CDR3 is CASRGTIGQPQHF. The CDR3 region has the DNA TGCGCCAGCAGAGGGACAATTGGTCAGCCCCAGCATTTT. J is TRBJ1-5 and V is TRBV10-1; maybe TRBD1 (6 bases). In germline, CDR1 is WNHNN, CDR2 SYGVQD (reference sequence). Trimming took 6 bases from V and 6 from J, leaving 12 bases between them. This CDR3 comprises 13 residues.